In its sample, the clone carrying this T cell receptor beta chain was seen a few times. Its antigen remains unknown. J gave up 9 bases and V 3 bases, and 10 bases lay outside the gene matches. Germline V gene lookup returns CDR1 SGHTA and CDR2 FQGNSA. CDR3 length: 16 amino acids. The data originate from a study of T cell repertoires in cytomegalovirus infection. At the level of the study: Selected CMV epitopes included recently identified HLA-C-restricted ones as well as well-studied HLA-B-restricted ones. The public TCR beta signatures pointed to both CMV infection and matching HLA type. Study findings and constraints: Pooled public TCR beta family frequency picked out CMV carriers with the relevant HLA.

TCRdb re-called the reads with MiXCR, one entry per CDR3 protein. The data contain roughly 990,000 distinct CDR3 sequences, 30% to 40% of them seen just once; the ten biggest clones take up roughly 12%. The sequence derives from a human donor in good health (CMV status not recorded). Some clones in this sample may be carry-over from other donors' samples. This material consisted of cultured CD8+ T cells from PBMCs, taken from culture after CMV antigen stimulation. This rearrangement joins TRBV7-2 to TRBJ2-1, with 11 bases aligning to TRBD2. This CDR3 is CASSFYSGGAKPEQFF. The DNA of the CDR3 is TGTGCCAGCAGCTTTTATAGCGGGGGGGCCAAGCCTGAGCAGTTCTTC.